Presented here are 17 T cell receptor beta chains from one specimen sequenced in a study of beta chain features in type 1 diabetes. Findings of the study overall: Among all four CD4+ subsets, Type 1 diabetes patients had TCRB CDR3s that were moderately but significantly shorter.

Expressed TCRB transcripts were sequenced because the isolated RNA had all been reverse transcribed beforehand. Clones were sequenced by immunoSEQ multiplex PCR, and TCRdb holds only the in-frame ones, with some missing. The repertoire consists of about 740,000 clones, with about an eighth occurring once and the leading ten covering 0.022%. Antigens of these TCRs are unknown. The sequencing sample was made of naive CD4+ T cells from blood. These receptors were collected from a man aged 18 to 30 with type 1 diabetes.

The V and J genes are TRBV5-1 and TRBJ1-6; D is unclear. CDR1 SGHRS and CDR2 YFSETQ come from the germline V gene. The V gene lost 1 base and the J gene lost 6 bases, with 2 bases spanning the gap. This CDR3 comprises 12 residues. The DNA of the CDR3 is TGCGCCAGCAGCTTGATTAATTCACCCCTCCACTTT. Translation gives CASSLINSPLHF.

The J gene is TRBJ1-5, the V gene TRBV7-8, with 7 bases fitting TRBD1. V was pared by 0 bases and J by 2 bases, with 1 base of the junction left unmatched. Germline V lookup: CDR1 SGHVS, CDR2 FQNEAQ. The length of the CDR3 is 15 residues. Written as DNA, the CDR3 is TGTGCCAGCAGCTTAGCTGGGACAGGCAATCAGCCCCAGCATTTT. Amino acid sequence: CASSLAGTGNQPQHF.

This chain joins TRBV10-3 and TRBJ2-2, with D possibly being TRBD1 (5 bases). Germline V gene data show CDR1 as ENHRY and CDR2 as SYGVKD. V gave up 0 bases and J gave up 6 bases, with 14 bases separating them. This CDR3 has 16 amino acids. CDR3 region: CAISESTQVVAGELFF. CDR3 DNA sequence: TGTGCCATCAGTGAGTCGACACAGGTGGTAGCCGGGGAGCTGTTTTTT.

This clone turned up a few times. This chain connects TRBV11-1 to TRBJ2-1, with 7 positions matching TRBD2. The germline CDR1 and CDR2 sequences are SGHAT and FQDESV (reference sequence). The V gene end was trimmed by 2 bases and the J gene end by 2 bases; junction bases not matched to a gene: 3. There are 15 residues in the CDR3. CDR3 DNA: TGTGCCAGCAGCTTAACGGGGGGAACCTACAATGAGCAGTTCTTC. It yields the protein CASSLTGGTYNEQFF.

The chain couples TRBV5-1 to TRBJ2-5; TRBD1 is a possible D gene (5 bases). Germline V CDR1 and CDR2: SGHRS, YFSETQ. V lost 4 bases and J lost 1, with 14 bases in between. The CDR3 has 15 residues. The CDR3 nucleotides are TGCGCCAGCAGCATAGGCACAGGTTTCCAAGAGACCCAGTACTTC. It translates to CASSIGTGFQETQYF.

This clone was seen more than once but under ten times. The CDR3 loop reads CASSTGQAGYGYTF. For the CDR3, the DNA is TGTGCCAGCAGCACCGGACAGGCGGGCTATGGCTACACCTTC. The V call is TRBV7-9, the J call TRBJ1-2; TRBD1 matches 7 bases. The CDR3 is 14 amino acids. Germline CDR1 is SEHNR and CDR2 is FQNEAQ (reference sequence). With 5 bases clipped from V and 4 bases from J, the junction kept 7 bases outside the gene matches.

The chain joins TRBV6-5 to TRBJ1-4, with D possibly matching TRBD1 (5 bases). CDR3 length equals 14 residues. Trimming removed 3 bases from V and 7 bases from J, with 12 bases in between. Germline values: CDR1 MNHEY, CDR2 SVGAGI. The CDR3: CASSYTAGIEKLFF. The DNA for the CDR3 is TGTGCCAGCAGTTATACGGCAGGGATTGAAAAACTGTTTTTT.

The chain combines TRBV6-1 with TRBJ1-2; D gene unclear. The CDR3 length is 12 residues. V dropped 2 bases and J dropped 4 bases, with 5 bases sitting between them. Germline assignment: CDR1 MNHNS and CDR2 SASEGT. CDR3 nucleotide sequence: TGTGCCAGCAGTGAAACAACCTATGGCTACACCTTC. Protein product: CASSETTYGYTF.

The CDR3 spells CASTDITDTQYF. CDR3 nucleotide sequence: TGTGCCAGCACCGACATTACAGATACGCAGTATTTT. The chain recombines TRBV27 with TRBJ2-3; D remains ambiguous. Trimming removed 7 bases from V and 3 bases from J, with 8 bases in between. Germline V CDR1 and CDR2: MNHEY, SMNVEV (reference sequence). The CDR3 totals 12 residues.

This clone appeared a few times. The V call is TRBV10-3, the J call TRBJ2-1; no clear D gene. CDR3 length equals 14 residues. Deletions cut 4 bases from V and 0 bases from J, with 7 bases between. CDR1 and CDR2 from the germline V gene are ENHRY and SYGVKD. The CDR3 DNA sequence: TGTGCCATCAGTGGCGCGGCCTCCTACAATGAGCAGTTCTTC. It codes for CAISGAASYNEQFF.

The table lists this clone with a few counts. This chain joins TRBV6-5 and TRBJ1-1; TRBD1 is a possible D gene (6 bases). V was cut by 2 bases and J by 2 bases, with 15 bases left in between. This CDR3 has 16 residues. Germline CDR1 MNHEY, CDR2 SVGAGI. CDR3 region: CASSYDVGQLNTEAFF. DNA for the CDR3: TGTGCCAGCAGTTACGATGTTGGACAGCTAAACACTGAAGCTTTCTTT.

This clone occurred a few times. The chain combines TRBV5-1 with TRBJ2-2, with no clear D. CDR1 is SGHRS, CDR2 YFSETQ, per germline. This CDR3 has 16 residues. V lost 0 bases to trimming and J lost 4 bases, with 13 bases between them. CDR3 nucleotides: TGCGCCAGCAGCTTGGGGCTAGGCCGAATCACCGGGGAGCTGTTTTTT. Translating gives CASSLGLGRITGELFF.

The chain links TRBV2 to TRBJ1-6; no reliable D call. V lost 4 bases to trimming and J lost 14 bases, with 15 bases between them. The CDR3 sequence is 13 residues long. Looked up from germline, CDR1 is SNHLY and CDR2 is FYNNEI. CDR3 nucleotide sequence: TGTGCCAGCAGTGTAGGCGAGGGTTCGGCCCTCCACTTT. Protein sequence: CASSVGEGSALHF.

The chain employs TRBV23-1 and TRBJ1-5; weak D call: TRBD1 (6 bases). TRBV23-1 qualifies as an ORF whose function is uncertain. Trimming cost V 6 bases and J 4 bases, with 10 bases left between them. This CDR3 has 13 residues. CDR3 sequence (DNA): TGCGCCAGCAGGGGGGGCCTGAATCAGCCCCAGCATTTT. This sequence encodes CASRGGLNQPQHF.

The gene calls are TRBV4-2 and TRBJ2-1; 7 positions agree with TRBD2. The length of the CDR3 is 18 residues. CDR1 is LGHNA and CDR2 is YNFKEQ in the germline V gene. V trimming: 3 bases; J trimming: 0 bases; junction bases outside the gene matches: 11. The CDR3 here is CASSQRRESLSSYNEQFF. The CDR3 region has the DNA TGTGCCAGCAGCCAGAGGCGGGAGTCCCTTAGCTCCTACAATGAGCAGTTCTTC.

This clone was seen a few times. The CDR3 reads CAWSSTPSRQHF. DNA of the CDR3: TGTGCCTGGAGTTCGACACCCTCCCGCCAGCATTTT. The V call is TRBV30, the J call TRBJ1-5; D gene ambiguous. The CDR3 has 12 residues. The germline CDR1 and CDR2 sequences are GTSNPN and SVGIG (reference sequence). Trimming took off 2 bases at V and 12 bases at J, with 14 bases between the two ends.

The CDR3 here is CASSPGTSGPYEQYF. The CDR3 DNA reads TGTGCCAGCTCACCAGGGACTAGCGGCCCCTACGAGCAGTACTTC. The J gene is TRBJ2-7, the V gene TRBV18, with 11 positions matching TRBD2. This CDR3 is built from 15 residues. Germline V gene data show CDR1 as KGHSH and CDR2 as LQKENI. Trimming took 2 bases from V and 2 from J; bases not matched to a gene: 2.